The text below deals with one T cell receptor (beta chain). What it recognizes is unknown. The PCR was carried out with 60 Vbeta primers and 13 Jbeta primers. Some clones are missing from TCRdb's copy, which holds only in-frame ones; the method was immunoSEQ multiplex PCR. Among around 97,000 clones, around 10% were seen once, and the ten largest hold about 5%. This specimen belongs to a study of cytomegalovirus exposure and HLA in healthy donors. About the study: Inside one of the first data releases sat some 85 million unique TCRs taken from HLA-typed donors. General study results and limits: Compared with the roughly 700-donor mean, an Asian-associated ancestry cluster reportedly had fewer N-insertions, according to a later analysis. Later work found that TCR association rates differed between HLA loci; DRB1 had the most and HLA-C the fewest.

This CDR3 is built from 12 residues. CDR1 and CDR2 (germline): SNHLY, FYNNEI. V lost 3 bases and J 3 bases, leaving 6 bases between the germline ends. The receptor comes from a man between 45 and 60 years old in good health and CMV-seropositive. V usage is TRBV2 and J usage is TRBJ2-7; D might be TRBD2 (6 bases). The specimen sequenced was PBMCs. CDR3 bases: TGTGCCAGCAGTGAGCGGGGCTACGAGCAGTACTTC. Protein sequence: CASSERGYEQYF.